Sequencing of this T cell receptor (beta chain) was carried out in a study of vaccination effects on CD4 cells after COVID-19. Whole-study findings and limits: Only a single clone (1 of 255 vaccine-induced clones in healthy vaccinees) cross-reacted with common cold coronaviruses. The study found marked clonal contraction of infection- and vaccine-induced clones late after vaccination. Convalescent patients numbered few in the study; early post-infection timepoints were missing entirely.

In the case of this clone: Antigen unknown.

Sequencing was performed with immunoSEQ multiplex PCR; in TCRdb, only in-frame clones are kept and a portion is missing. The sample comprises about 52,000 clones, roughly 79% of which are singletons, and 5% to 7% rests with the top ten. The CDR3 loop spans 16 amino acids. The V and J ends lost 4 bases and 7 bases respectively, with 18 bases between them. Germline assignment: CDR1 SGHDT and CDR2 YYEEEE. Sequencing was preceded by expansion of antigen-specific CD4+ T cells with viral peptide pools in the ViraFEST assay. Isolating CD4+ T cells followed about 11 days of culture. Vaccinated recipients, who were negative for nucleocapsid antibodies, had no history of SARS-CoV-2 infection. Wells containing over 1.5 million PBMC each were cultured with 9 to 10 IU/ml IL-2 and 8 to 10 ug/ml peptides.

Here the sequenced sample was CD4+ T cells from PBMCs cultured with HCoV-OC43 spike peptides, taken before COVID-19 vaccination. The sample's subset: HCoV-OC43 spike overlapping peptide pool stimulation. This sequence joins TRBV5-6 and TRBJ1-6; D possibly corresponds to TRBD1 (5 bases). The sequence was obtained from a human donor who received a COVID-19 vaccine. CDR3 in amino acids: CASSPEKGRRNSPLHF. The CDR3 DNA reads TGTGCCAGCAGCCCCGAGAAGGGGCGGCGCAATTCACCCCTCCACTTT.